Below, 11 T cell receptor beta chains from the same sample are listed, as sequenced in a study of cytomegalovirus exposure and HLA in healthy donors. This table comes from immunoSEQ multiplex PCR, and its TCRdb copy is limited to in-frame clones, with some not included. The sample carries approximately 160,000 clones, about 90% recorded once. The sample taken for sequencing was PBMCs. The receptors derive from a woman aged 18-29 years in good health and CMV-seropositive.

The CDR3 loop reads CASSATGGNTEAFF. The CDR3, as DNA: TGTGCCAGCAGCGCTACAGGGGGAAACACTGAAGCTTTCTTT. V and J are TRBV9 and TRBJ1-1; 8 bases align to TRBD1. V shed 3 bases and J 2 bases; nucleotides not matched to a gene: 3. CDR1 and CDR2 from the germline V gene are SGDLS and YYNGEE. CDR3 length: 14 residues. Full variable domain (missing parts from reference TRBV9 and TRBJ1-1): DSGVTQTPKHLITATGQRVTLRCSPRSGDLSVYWYQQSLDQGLQFLIQYYNGEERAKGNILERFSAQQFPDLHSELNLSSLELGDSALYFCASSATGGNTEAFFGQGTRLTVV.

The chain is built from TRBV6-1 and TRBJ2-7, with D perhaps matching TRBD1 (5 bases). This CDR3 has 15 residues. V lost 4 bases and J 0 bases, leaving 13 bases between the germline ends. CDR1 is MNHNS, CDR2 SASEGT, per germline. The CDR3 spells CASSVMTESSYEQYF. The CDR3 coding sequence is TGTGCCAGCAGTGTTATGACAGAGAGCTCCTACGAGCAGTACTTC.

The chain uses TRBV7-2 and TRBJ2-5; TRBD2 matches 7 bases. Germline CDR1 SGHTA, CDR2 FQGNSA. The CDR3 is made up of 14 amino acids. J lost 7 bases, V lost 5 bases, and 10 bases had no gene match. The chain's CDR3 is CASSRSGTMGTQYF. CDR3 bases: TGTGCCAGCAGCCGCTCCGGGACTATGGGGACCCAGTACTTC.

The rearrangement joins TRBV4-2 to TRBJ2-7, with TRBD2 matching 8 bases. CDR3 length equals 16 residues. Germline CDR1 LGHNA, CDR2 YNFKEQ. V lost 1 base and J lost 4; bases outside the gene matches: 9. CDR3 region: CASSQVGVAGSYEQYF. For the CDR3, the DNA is TGTGCCAGCAGCCAAGTAGGAGTAGCGGGGAGTTACGAGCAGTACTTC.

The CDR3 sequence is CASSHKQGRSEKLFF. The CDR3 DNA follows: TGTGCCAGCAGCCATAAACAGGGGAGAAGTGAAAAACTGTTTTTT. The chain has TRBV28 and TRBJ1-4; 7 bases match TRBD1. The CDR3 loop spans 15 amino acids. Germline V gene data show CDR1 as MDHEN and CDR2 as SYDVKM. V shed 6 bases and J 7 bases; nucleotides not matched to a gene: 11.

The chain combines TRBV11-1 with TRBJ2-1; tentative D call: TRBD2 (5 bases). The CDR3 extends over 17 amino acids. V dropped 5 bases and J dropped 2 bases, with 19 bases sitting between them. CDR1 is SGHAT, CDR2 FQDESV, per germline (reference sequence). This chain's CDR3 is CASSPRGLGLAYNEQFF. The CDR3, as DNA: TGTGCCAGCAGCCCCCGAGGGTTGGGCTTGGCCTACAATGAGCAGTTCTTC. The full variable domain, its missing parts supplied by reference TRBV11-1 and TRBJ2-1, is EAEVAQSPRYKITEKSQAVAFWCDPISGHATLYWYRQILGQGPELLVQFQDESVVDDSQLPKDRFSAERLKGVDSTLKIQPAELGDSAMYLCASSPRGLGLAYNEQFFGPGTRLTVL.

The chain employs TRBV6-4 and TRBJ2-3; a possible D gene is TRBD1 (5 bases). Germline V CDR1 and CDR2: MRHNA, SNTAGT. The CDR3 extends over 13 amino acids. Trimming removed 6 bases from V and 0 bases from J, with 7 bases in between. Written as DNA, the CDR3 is TGTGCCAGCAGCGGACACAGCACAGATACGCAGTATTTT. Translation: CASSGHSTDTQYF.

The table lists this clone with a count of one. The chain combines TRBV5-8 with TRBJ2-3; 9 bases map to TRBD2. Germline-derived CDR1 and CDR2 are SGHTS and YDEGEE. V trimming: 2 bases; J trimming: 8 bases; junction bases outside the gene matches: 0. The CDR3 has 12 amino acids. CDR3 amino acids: CASSFSGGTQYF. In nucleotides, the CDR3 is TGTGCCAGCAGCTTTAGCGGGGGTACGCAGTATTTT.

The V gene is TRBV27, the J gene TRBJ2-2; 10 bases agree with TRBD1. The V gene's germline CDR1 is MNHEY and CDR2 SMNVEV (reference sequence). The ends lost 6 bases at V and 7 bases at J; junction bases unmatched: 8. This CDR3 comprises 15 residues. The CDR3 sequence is CASSSLDRGDGELFF. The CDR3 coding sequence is TGTGCCAGCAGCTCTTTGGACAGGGGGGACGGGGAGCTGTTTTTT.

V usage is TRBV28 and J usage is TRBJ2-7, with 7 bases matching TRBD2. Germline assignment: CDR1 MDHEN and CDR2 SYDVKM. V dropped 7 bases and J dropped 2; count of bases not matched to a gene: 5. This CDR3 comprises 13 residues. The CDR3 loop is CASTWRGTYEQYF. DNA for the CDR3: TGTGCCAGCACCTGGCGGGGGACCTACGAGCAGTACTTC.

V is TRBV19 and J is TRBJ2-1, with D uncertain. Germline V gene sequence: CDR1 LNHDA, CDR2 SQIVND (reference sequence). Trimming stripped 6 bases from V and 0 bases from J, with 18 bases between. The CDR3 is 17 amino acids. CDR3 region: CASSPYPSSSSYNEQFF. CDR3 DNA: TGTGCCAGTAGCCCGTACCCCAGTTCCAGCTCCTACAATGAGCAGTTCTTC. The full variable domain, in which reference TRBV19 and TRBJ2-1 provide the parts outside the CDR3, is DGGITQSPKYLFRKEGQNVTLSCEQNLNHDAMYWYRQDPGQGLRLIYYSQIVNDFQKGDIAEGYSVSREKKESFPLTVTSAQKNPTAFYLCASSPYPSSSSYNEQFFGPGTRLTVL.